This is a list of T cell receptor beta chains from one sample in a study of blood T cell repertoires in COVID-19. Only in-frame clones appear in the TCRdb table, and some are missing; sequencing was by immunoSEQ multiplex PCR. The sample lists 190,000 or so clones; around 89% were seen once. Sequencing input: PBMCs or T cells enriched from blood (not recorded which). The source is a woman younger than 35 who had recovered from COVID-19. Each CDR3 is given with its conserved first and last residue. A D gene is named only where the DNA matches it firmly. The size entry is marked missing in some rows and otherwise reads once, few, many or a size class.

J: TRBJ2-7
D: TRBD1
size: once
V: TRBV28
CDR3: CASSMRLGQGVSGYEQYF
DNA: TGTGCCAGCAGTATGAGGTTAGGACAGGGGGTTTCGGGGTACGAGCAGTACTTC

J: TRBJ2-6
D: TRBD1
size: NA
V: TRBV24-1
CDR3: CATSEEPGQGHSGANVLTF
DNA: TGTGCCACCAGTGAGGAACCGGGACAGGGCCATTCTGGGGCCAACGTCCTGACTTTC

J: TRBJ1-6
D: NA
size: NA
V: TRBV30
CDR3: CAWSVGGGGRSYNSPLHF
DNA: TGTGCCTGGAGTGTAGGAGGTGGCGGTCGCTCCTATAATTCACCCCTCCACTTT

J: TRBJ2-7
D: NA
size: NA
V: TRBV10-2
CDR3: CASSLGEVYEQYF
DNA: TGCGCCAGCAGTTTAGGGGAAGTTTACGAGCAGTACTTC

J: TRBJ1-2
D: NA
size: NA
V: TRBV18
CDR3: CASSQDQGDGYTF
DNA: TGTGCCAGCTCACAGGACCAGGGCGATGGCTACACCTTC

J: TRBJ2-1
D: TRBD2
size: NA
V: TRBV10-2
CDR3: CASGRGGEYNEQFF
DNA: TGCGCCAGCGGGCGGGGGGGCGAGTACAATGAGCAGTTCTTC

J: TRBJ2-5
D: NA
size: NA
V: TRBV13
CDR3: CDCAGTRRETQYF
DNA: TGTGACTGCGCTGGGACTCGTCGGGAGACCCAGTACTTC

J: TRBJ1-6
D: NA
size: NA
V: TRBV7-9
CDR3: CASSFGQNDSPLHF
DNA: TGTGCCAGCAGCTTCGGACAGAACGATTCACCCCTCCACTTT

J: TRBJ1-6
D: NA
size: NA
V: TRBV30
CDR3: CAWSSDSGSSPLHF
DNA: TGTGCCTGGAGCTCGGACAGTGGATCGTCACCCCTCCACTTT

J: TRBJ1-2
D: NA
size: once
V: TRBV19
CDR3: CASSKYGQSNYGYTF
DNA: TGTGCCAGTAGTAAATACGGACAGTCTAACTATGGCTACACCTTC

J: TRBJ1-6
D: TRBD1
size: NA
V: TRBV28
CDR3: CASSTGTGLFSPLHF
DNA: TGTGCCAGCAGTACCGGGACAGGGTTATTTTCACCCCTCCACTTT

J: TRBJ2-1
D: NA
size: NA
V: TRBV3-1/TRBV3-2
CDR3: CASSQGLSEQFF
DNA: TGTGCCAGCAGCCAAGGACTTTCTGAGCAGTTCTTC